The 18 T cell receptor beta chains below come from one sample, sequenced in a study of graft-versus-host responses after intestinal transplantation. These TCRs' antigens remain unknown. Only in-frame clones appear in the TCRdb table, and some are missing; sequencing was by immunoSEQ multiplex PCR. The sample lists around 99,000 clones; about 92% were seen once. The input for sequencing was unstimulated CD8+ T cells sorted from spleen or lymph node cells, taken before intestinal transplant. The origin of the receptors is a human donor who received an intestinal transplant.

This chain links TRBV27 with TRBJ2-3; D perhaps matches TRBD1 (5 bases). The germline V and J ends were trimmed by 6 bases and 4 bases, with 11 bases remaining between them. The CDR3 is 13 residues long. Germline CDR1 reads MNHEY; CDR2 reads SMNVEV (reference sequence). The CDR3 bases are TGTGCCAGCAGCCCTGGGGCCGCAGATACGCAGTATTTT. This encodes CASSPGAADTQYF.

V usage is TRBV27 and J usage is TRBJ2-1; 8 positions match TRBD1. The J segment lost 5 bases and the V segment lost 6 bases, leaving 12 bases of the junction unmatched. The germline gives CDR1 MNHEY, CDR2 SMNVEV (reference sequence). This CDR3 is built from 16 residues. Written as DNA, the CDR3 is TGTGCCAGCAGCCCGCTTGGGCGGACAGGGAACAATGAGCAGTTCTTC. Translating gives CASSPLGRTGNNEQFF.

V usage is TRBV2 and J usage is TRBJ2-5; 9 nucleotides match TRBD2. CDR3 length: 15 residues. In germline, CDR1 is SNHLY, CDR2 FYNNEI. V trimming: 2 bases; J trimming: 4 bases; junction bases outside the gene matches: 5. CDR3 sequence reads: CASSELGLAVETQYF. DNA for the CDR3: TGTGCCAGCAGTGAATTGGGACTAGCCGTAGAGACCCAGTACTTC.

The chain recombines TRBV7-2 with TRBJ2-1; TRBD2 matches 10 bases. Germline CDR1 SGHTA, CDR2 FQGNSA. Germline trimming cut 0 bases from V and 9 bases from J; bases unmatched to any gene: 8. The CDR3 is made up of 16 amino acids. CDR3 loop: CASSLAPGLARTEQFF. The CDR3 DNA reads TGTGCCAGCAGCTTAGCCCCGGGACTAGCGCGGACTGAGCAGTTCTTC.

This clone was observed a handful of times. The gene calls are TRBV6-1 and TRBJ2-1; TRBD2 aligns across 10 bases. The CDR3 is made up of 15 amino acids. The V and J ends lost 8 bases and 4 bases, in that order; junction bases with no gene match: 8. Germline V gene sequence: CDR1 MNHNS, CDR2 SASEGT. CDR3 coding DNA: TGTGCCAGCTCTATCCTAGCGGGGGATTACAATGAGCAGTTCTTC. This codes for CASSILAGDYNEQFF.

The V call is TRBV7-8, the J call TRBJ1-2; 7 bases match TRBD1. The CDR3 runs 13 residues. The trim removed 3 bases at V and 8 bases at J, leaving 6 bases unmatched. Germline V lookup: CDR1 SGHVS, CDR2 FQNEAQ. The CDR3 spells CASSFTQGDGYTF. The CDR3 bases are TGTGCCAGCAGCTTTACGCAGGGGGACGGCTACACCTTC.

The V gene is TRBV11-3, the J gene TRBJ2-5; D perhaps matches TRBD1 (5 bases). This CDR3 contains 13 residues. Trimming stripped 5 bases from V and 1 base from J, with 8 bases between. Germline CDR1 reads SGHNT; CDR2 reads YENEEA. The CDR3 is CASSTTAQETQYF. CDR3 nucleotides: TGTGCCAGCAGCACGACAGCCCAAGAGACCCAGTACTTC.

This chain uses TRBV19 with TRBJ1-5, with D perhaps TRBD1 (6 bases). V lost 3 bases and J lost 5, with 14 bases in between. The CDR3 extends over 15 amino acids. Germline CDR1 is LNHDA and CDR2 is SQIVND (reference sequence). The CDR3 loop is CASSINTGWDQPQHF. CDR3 sequence (DNA): TGTGCCAGTAGTATTAATACAGGGTGGGATCAGCCCCAGCATTTT.

The genes are TRBV11-2 and TRBJ2-7; D is undetermined. CDR3 length: 14 residues. Trimming cost V 0 bases and J 2 bases, with 8 bases left between them. Germline lookup yields CDR1 SGHAT and CDR2 FQNNGV. CDR3 sequence: CASSLDPGPYEQYF. The CDR3 DNA reads as TGTGCCAGCAGCTTAGATCCAGGCCCCTACGAGCAGTACTTC.

The J gene is TRBJ2-7, the V gene TRBV19; D gene unclear. CDR3 length equals 13 residues. The germline V gene encodes CDR1 LNHDA and CDR2 SQIVND (reference sequence). Trimming left V 2 bases short and J 2 bases short, with 7 bases between. Here the CDR3 reads CASSISVPYEQYF. The DNA for the CDR3 is TGTGCCAGTAGTATATCGGTTCCCTACGAGCAGTACTTC.

The CDR3 here is CASSESTPGQGRGEKLFF. CDR3 DNA sequence: TGCGCCAGCAGTGAGTCAACGCCGGGACAGGGGCGAGGTGAAAAACTGTTTTTT. The V call is TRBV10-1, the J call TRBJ1-4; 10 bases fit TRBD1. Germline CDR1 reads WNHNN; CDR2 reads SYGVQD (reference sequence). V dropped 0 bases and J dropped 7; count of bases not matched to a gene: 11. The CDR3 has 18 residues.

The chain recombines TRBV5-6 with TRBJ1-2, with 7 nucleotides matching TRBD1. The CDR3 contains 16 residues. V gave up 4 bases and J gave up 2 bases; unmatched junction bases: 11. Germline CDR1 reads SGHDT; CDR2 reads YYEEEE. The CDR3 nucleotides are TGTGCCAGCAGCACCGGGACAGCCGTCTCCAACTATGGCTACACCTTC. This gives the protein CASSTGTAVSNYGYTF.

A few counts support this clone. The rearrangement uses TRBV10-1 and TRBJ2-3; 7 nucleotides align to TRBD1. The CDR3 loop spans 14 amino acids. The germline CDR1 and CDR2 sequences are WNHNN and SYGVQD (reference sequence). J was trimmed by 3 bases and V by 3 bases; bases with no gene match: 3. CDR3 loop: CASSDNRGTDTQYF. The DNA for the CDR3 is TGCGCCAGCAGTGATAACAGGGGAACAGATACGCAGTATTTT.

This chain connects TRBV13 to TRBJ1-5; TRBD1 is a possible D gene (6 bases). The germline V and J ends were trimmed by 0 bases and 6 bases, with 12 bases remaining between them. This CDR3 comprises 15 residues. Germline V gene lookup returns CDR1 PRHDT and CDR2 FYEKMQ (reference sequence). The DNA for the CDR3 is TGTGCCAGCAGCTTAGGCAGGGGCCTGGGTCAGCCCCAGCATTTT. Translated, it gives CASSLGRGLGQPQHF.

V gene TRBV29-1 combines with J gene TRBJ1-1; D not resolved. CDR3 size: 12 residues. V gave up 3 bases and J gave up 5 bases, with 10 bases separating them. Germline V CDR1 and CDR2: SQVTM, ANQGSEA. CDR3 protein: CSVEFGKTEAFF. Written as DNA, the CDR3 is TGCAGCGTTGAGTTTGGCAAAACTGAAGCTTTCTTT.

The chain uses TRBV19 and TRBJ1-1; TRBD1 aligns across 7 bases. The V and J ends lost 6 bases and 2 bases, in that order; junction bases with no gene match: 6. The germline V gene encodes CDR1 LNHDA and CDR2 SQIVND (reference sequence). The CDR3 spans 14 residues. CDR3 nucleotides: TGTGCCAGTAGCTTGACAGGGATCAACACTGAAGCTTTCTTT. It translates to CASSLTGINTEAFF.

This clone occurred once. The chain couples TRBV16 to TRBJ1-2; 11 bases fit TRBD1. Germline V gives CDR1 KGHSY, CDR2 FQNENV. The V and J ends lost 4 bases and 5 bases, in that order; junction bases with no gene match: 9. The CDR3 consists of 16 residues. CDR3 sequence reads: CASSLTGTGGGYGYTF. The CDR3 DNA reads TGTGCCAGCAGCCTAACCGGGACAGGGGGTGGATATGGCTACACCTTC.

This chain joins TRBV14 and TRBJ1-5, with D tentatively TRBD1 (6 bases). Germline V CDR1 and CDR2: SGHDN, FVKESK. The CDR3 totals 17 residues. V was shortened by 4 bases and J by 0 bases, with 16 bases between the two germline ends. The DNA for the CDR3 is TGTGCCAGCAGCCGTTGGGGGCGTACCTATAGCAATCAGCCCCAGCATTTT. As protein: CASSRWGRTYSNQPQHF.